The 6 T cell receptor beta chains reported below all come from one sample, sequenced in a study of post-analysis software for immune sequencing data. Study conclusions and caveats: Five or six TRBV segments were significantly more frequent in patients than in controls. TRBV5-6, TRBV5-1 and TRBV20-1 were among these segments.

TCR beta libraries were prepared from cDNA with unique molecular identifiers. TCRdb reanalysed the PCR reads using MiXCR and keeps one entry per CDR3 protein. The sample consists of hundreds of thousands of distinct CDR3 sequences, roughly half of them appearing once. No cognate antigen is known for these TCRs. Sequenced: blood. The receptors stem from a girl aged 10-17 years with multiple sclerosis.

This chain uses TRBV6-6 with TRBJ1-1; a weak D match, TRBD1 (5 bases). CDR1 and CDR2 from the germline V gene are MNHNY and SVGAGI (reference sequence). The CDR3 consists of 11 residues. V shed 5 bases and J shed 7 bases, with 8 bases lying between them. This CDR3 is CASSRTLEAFF. In DNA, the CDR3 is TGTGCCAGCAGTCGGACACTTGAAGCTTTCTTT.

This chain links TRBV5-5 with TRBJ2-5; D perhaps matches TRBD1 (5 bases). The germline gives CDR1 SGHKS, CDR2 YYEKEE (reference sequence). This CDR3 contains 14 residues. The V and J ends lost 2 bases and 0 bases respectively, with 8 bases between them. The CDR3 DNA reads TGTGCCAGCAGCTTCTCCAGGGACCAAGAGACCCAGTACTTC. Its protein is CASSFSRDQETQYF.

The V and J genes are TRBV3-1 and TRBJ1-5; a weak D match, TRBD1 (5 bases). V lost 3 bases, J lost 0 bases, and 9 bases lay in between. CDR3 length: 15 residues. The germline V gene has CDR1 LGHDT and CDR2 YNNKEL (reference sequence). The chain's CDR3 is CASSQRRDSNQPQHF. CDR3 coding DNA: TGTGCCAGCAGCCAGCGCAGGGATAGCAATCAGCCCCAGCATTTT. Full variable domain (rest looked up from reference TRBV3-1 and TRBJ1-5): DTAVSQTPKYLVTQMGNDKSIKCEQNLGHDTMYWYKQDSKKFLKIMFSYNNKELIINETVPNRFSPKSPDKAHLNLHINSLELGDSAVYFCASSQRRDSNQPQHFGDGTRLSIL.

In this sample, this clonotype turned up many times. The chain combines TRBV6-4 with TRBJ2-1; no reliable D call. Trimming left V 5 bases short and J 0 bases short, with 11 bases between. Germline loops: CDR1 MRHNA, CDR2 SNTAGT. The CDR3 spans 15 residues. The CDR3: CASSPTSGSYNEQFF. The DNA for the CDR3 is TGTGCCAGCAGTCCAACGTCGGGCTCCTACAATGAGCAGTTCTTC.

This chain joins TRBV2 and TRBJ2-7, with D unresolved. The ends were cut back, 1 base at V and 1 base at J, with 8 bases in the middle. CDR1 is SNHLY and CDR2 is FYNNEI in the germline V gene. This CDR3 has 14 amino acids. Written as DNA, the CDR3 is TGTGCCAGCAGTGAAGTTTCGGGTTCCTACGAGCAGTACTTC. Protein: CASSEVSGSYEQYF.

V and J are TRBV20-1 and TRBJ2-7; 7 bases fit TRBD2. CDR3 length: 12 residues. CDR1 is DFQATT and CDR2 is SNEGSKA in the germline V gene (reference sequence). V was pared by 4 bases and J by 6 bases, with 6 bases of the junction left unmatched. CDR3 nucleotide sequence: TGCAGTGCTATTACTAGCGAGCGCGAGCAGTACTTC. Protein sequence: CSAITSEREQYF.